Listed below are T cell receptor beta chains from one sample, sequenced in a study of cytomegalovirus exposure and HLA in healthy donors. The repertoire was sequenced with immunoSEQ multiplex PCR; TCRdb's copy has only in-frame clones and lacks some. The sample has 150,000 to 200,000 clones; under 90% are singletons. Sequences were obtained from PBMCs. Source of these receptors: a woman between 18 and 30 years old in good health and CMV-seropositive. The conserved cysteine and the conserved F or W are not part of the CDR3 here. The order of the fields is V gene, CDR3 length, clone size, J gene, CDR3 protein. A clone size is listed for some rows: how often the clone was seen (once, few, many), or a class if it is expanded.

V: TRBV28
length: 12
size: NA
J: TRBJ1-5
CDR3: ASSLLGPGQPQH

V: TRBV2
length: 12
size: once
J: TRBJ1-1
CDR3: ARERGTSSTEAF

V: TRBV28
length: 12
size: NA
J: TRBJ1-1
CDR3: ASSLAPMNTEAF

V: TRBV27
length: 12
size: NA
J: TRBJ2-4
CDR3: ASSPSGQGNIQY

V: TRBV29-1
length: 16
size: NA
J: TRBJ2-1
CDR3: SVSIRLRLATSYNEQF

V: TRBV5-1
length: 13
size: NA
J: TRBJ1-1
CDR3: ASSFETGAVGEAF

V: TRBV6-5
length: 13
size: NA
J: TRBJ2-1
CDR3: ASSYGSGGIDEQF

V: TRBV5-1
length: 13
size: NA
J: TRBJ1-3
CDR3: ASSLVGGSGNTIY

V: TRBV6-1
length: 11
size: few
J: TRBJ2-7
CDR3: ASRTLTTYEQY

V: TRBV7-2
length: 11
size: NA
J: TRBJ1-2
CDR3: ASSLEGAYGYT

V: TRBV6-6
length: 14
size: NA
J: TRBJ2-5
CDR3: ASTPKLSGLQETQY

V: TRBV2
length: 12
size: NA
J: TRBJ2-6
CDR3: ASSDLREDNVLT

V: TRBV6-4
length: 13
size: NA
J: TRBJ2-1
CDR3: ASSDREGSYNEQF

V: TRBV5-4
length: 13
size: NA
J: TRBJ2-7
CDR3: ASSPGGLAGNEQY

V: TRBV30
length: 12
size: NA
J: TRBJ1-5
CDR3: ACPRRGSNQPQH

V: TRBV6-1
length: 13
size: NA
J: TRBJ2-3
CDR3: ASSELAGAADTQY

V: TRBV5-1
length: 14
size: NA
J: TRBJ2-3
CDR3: ASSLTPGQSTDTQY

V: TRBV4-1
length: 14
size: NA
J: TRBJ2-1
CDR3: ASSQAPGLVVHEQF